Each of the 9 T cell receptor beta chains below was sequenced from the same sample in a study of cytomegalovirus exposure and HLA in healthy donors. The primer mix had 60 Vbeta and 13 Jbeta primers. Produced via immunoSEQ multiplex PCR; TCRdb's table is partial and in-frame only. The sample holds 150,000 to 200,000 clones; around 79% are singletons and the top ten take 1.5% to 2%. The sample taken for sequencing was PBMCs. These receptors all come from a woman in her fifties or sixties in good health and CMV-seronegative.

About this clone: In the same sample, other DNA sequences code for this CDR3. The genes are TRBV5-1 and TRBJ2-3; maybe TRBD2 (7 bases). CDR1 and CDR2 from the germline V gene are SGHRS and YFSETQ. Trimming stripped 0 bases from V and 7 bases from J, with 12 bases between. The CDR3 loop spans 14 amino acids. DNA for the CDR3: TGCGCCAGCAGCTTGGGTGGGGGGGCAAATACGCAGTATTTT. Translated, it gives CASSLGGGANTQYF. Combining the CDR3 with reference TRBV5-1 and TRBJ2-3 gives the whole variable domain KAGVTQTPRYLIKTRGQQVTLSCSPISGHRSVSWYQQTPGQGLQFLFEYFSETQRNKGNFPGRFSGRQFSNSRSEMNVSTLELGDSALYLCASSLGGGANTQYFGPGTRLTVL.

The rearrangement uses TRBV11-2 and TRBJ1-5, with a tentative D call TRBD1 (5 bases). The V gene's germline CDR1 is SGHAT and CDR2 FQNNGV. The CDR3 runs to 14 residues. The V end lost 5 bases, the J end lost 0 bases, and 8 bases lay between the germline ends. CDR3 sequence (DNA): TGTGCCAGCAGCGATACAGGTAGCAATCAGCCCCAGCATTTT. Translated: CASSDTGSNQPQHF. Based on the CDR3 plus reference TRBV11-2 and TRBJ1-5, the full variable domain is EAGVAQSPRYKIIEKRQSVAFWCNPISGHATLYWYQQILGQGPKLLIQFQNNGVVDDSQLPKDRFSAERLKGVDSTLKIQPAKLEDSAVYLCASSDTGSNQPQHFGDGTRLSIL.

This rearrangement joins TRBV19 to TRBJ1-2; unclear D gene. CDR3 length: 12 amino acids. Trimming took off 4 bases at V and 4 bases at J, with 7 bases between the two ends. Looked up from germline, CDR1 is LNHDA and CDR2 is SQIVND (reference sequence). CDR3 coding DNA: TGTGCCAGTAGTAAGGGAGTCTATGGCTACACCTTC. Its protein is CASSKGVYGYTF.

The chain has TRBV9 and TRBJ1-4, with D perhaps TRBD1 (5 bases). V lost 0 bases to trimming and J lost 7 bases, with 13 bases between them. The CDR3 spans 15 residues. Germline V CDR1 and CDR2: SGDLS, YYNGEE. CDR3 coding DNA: TGTGCCAGCAGCGTAGAGCCAGGGTGGGGTGAAAAACTGTTTTTT. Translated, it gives CASSVEPGWGEKLFF.

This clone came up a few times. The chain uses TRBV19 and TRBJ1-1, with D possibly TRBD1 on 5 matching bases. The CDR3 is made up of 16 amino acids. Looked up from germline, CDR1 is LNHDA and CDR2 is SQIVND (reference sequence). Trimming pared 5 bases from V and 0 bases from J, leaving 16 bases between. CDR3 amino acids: CASSPPVPGMNTEAFF. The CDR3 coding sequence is TGTGCCAGTAGTCCCCCAGTCCCAGGGATGAACACTGAAGCTTTCTTT.

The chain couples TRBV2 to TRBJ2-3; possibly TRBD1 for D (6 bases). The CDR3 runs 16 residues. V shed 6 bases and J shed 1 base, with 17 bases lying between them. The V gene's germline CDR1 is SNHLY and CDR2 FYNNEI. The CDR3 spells CASSPTGHEGTDTQYF. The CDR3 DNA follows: TGTGCCAGCAGCCCCACGGGACATGAGGGCACAGATACGCAGTATTTT. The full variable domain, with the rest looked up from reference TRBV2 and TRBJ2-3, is EPEVTQTPSHQVTQMGQEVILRCVPISNHLYFYWYRQILGQKVEFLVSFYNNEISEKSEIFDDQFSVERPDGSNFTLKIRSTKLEDSAMYFCASSPTGHEGTDTQYFGPGTRLTVL.

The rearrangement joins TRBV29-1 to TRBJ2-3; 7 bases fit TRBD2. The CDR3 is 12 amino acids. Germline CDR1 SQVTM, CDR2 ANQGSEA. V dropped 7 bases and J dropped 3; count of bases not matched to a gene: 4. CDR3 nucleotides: TGCAGCGGGGGGGGTAGGACAGATACGCAGTATTTT. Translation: CSGGGRTDTQYF.

CDR3 in amino acids: CASSEAPGTEAFF. For the CDR3, the DNA is TGCGCCAGCAGCGAAGCCCCGGGGACTGAAGCTTTCTTT. The gene calls are TRBV5-1 and TRBJ1-1; D gene unclear. The CDR3 extends over 13 amino acids. Trimming removed 4 bases at V and 5 bases at J, with 12 bases between. Germline V gives CDR1 SGHRS, CDR2 YFSETQ. Combining the CDR3 with reference TRBV5-1 and TRBJ1-1 gives the whole variable domain KAGVTQTPRYLIKTRGQQVTLSCSPISGHRSVSWYQQTPGQGLQFLFEYFSETQRNKGNFPGRFSGRQFSNSRSEMNVSTLELGDSALYLCASSEAPGTEAFFGQGTRLTVV.

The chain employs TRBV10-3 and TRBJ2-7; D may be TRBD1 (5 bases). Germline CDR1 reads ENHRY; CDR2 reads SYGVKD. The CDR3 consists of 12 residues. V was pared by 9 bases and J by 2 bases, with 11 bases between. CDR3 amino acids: CAIRQPTYEQYF. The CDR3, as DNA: TGTGCCATACGACAGCCGACCTACGAGCAGTACTTC.